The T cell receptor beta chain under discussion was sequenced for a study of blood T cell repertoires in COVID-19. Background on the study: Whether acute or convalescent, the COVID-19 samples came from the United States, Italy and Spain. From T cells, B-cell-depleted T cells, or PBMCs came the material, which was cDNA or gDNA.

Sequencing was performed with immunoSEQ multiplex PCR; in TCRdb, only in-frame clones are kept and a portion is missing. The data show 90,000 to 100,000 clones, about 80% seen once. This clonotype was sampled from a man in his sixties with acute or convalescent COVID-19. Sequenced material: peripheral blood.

The CDR3 loop reads CASSPSGETQYF. The CDR3 nucleotides are TGCGCCAGCAGCCCCTCCGGGGAGACCCAGTACTTC. The V call is TRBV5-1, the J call TRBJ2-5; no clear D. The CDR3 loop spans 12 amino acids. Trimming pared 4 bases from V and 5 bases from J, leaving 9 bases between. CDR1 is SGHRS and CDR2 is YFSETQ in the germline V gene.